A selection of T cell receptor beta chains follows, all from one sample in a study of shared clonotypes between healthy human individuals. The table came from immunoSEQ multiplex PCR; TCRdb's copy has only in-frame clones and leaves some out. The sample includes 2 million to 2.5 million clones, approximately 95% of them seen just once. Sequencing was carried out using naive CD8+ T cells sorted from blood. These receptor sequences come from a man between 18 and 29 years old in good health. The CDR3 runs from the conserved cysteine through the conserved F or W. The order of the fields is D gene, J gene, clone size, V gene, CDR3 protein, CDR3 DNA. D genes are given only for firm matches. The size field is filled for only some rows; it gives once, few, many or a size class.

TRBD2 TRBJ2-1 . TRBV27 CASRPGTSGRAGDEQFF TGTGCCAGCAGGCCGGGGACTAGCGGGAGGGCAGGGGATGAGCAGTTCTTC
TRBD2 TRBJ2-7 . TRBV4-1 CASSHVSGTSSYEQYF TGCGCCAGCAGCCATGTAAGCGGGACGAGCTCCTACGAGCAGTACTTC
TRBD2 TRBJ2-5 . TRBV11-3 CASSPGGLETQYF TGTGCCAGCAGCCCGGGGGGGCTGGAGACCCAGTACTTC
. TRBJ1-6 . TRBV20-1 CSAVNSPLHF TGCAGTGCCGTTAATTCACCCCTCCACTTT
. TRBJ2-2 . TRBV27 CASSLGPSGGELFF TGTGCCAGCAGTCTGGGACCTTCGGGCGGGGAGCTGTTTTTT
TRBD2 TRBJ2-7 few TRBV9 CASSSGLAGDGYEQYF TGTGCCAGCAGCTCTGGACTAGCAGGGGACGGGTACGAGCAGTACTTC
. TRBJ1-1 . TRBV5-1 CASSPAEGGTEAFF TGCGCCAGCAGCCCCGCCGAAGGGGGCACTGAAGCTTTCTTT
. TRBJ1-2 . TRBV13 CASSPYCYTF TGTGCCAGCAGCCCTTACTGCTACACCTTC
TRBD2 TRBJ2-1 . TRBV4-1 CASSQEAGAGGPYYNEQFF TGCGCCAGCAGCCAAGAGGCGGGAGCGGGAGGCCCTTATTACAATGAGCAGTTCTTC
. TRBJ1-2 . TRBV2 CASRYTAVDNYGYTF TGTGCCAGCAGGTATACCGCGGTAGATAACTATGGCTACACCTTC
. TRBJ2-7 . TRBV7-8 CASSLGTTYEQYF TGTGCCAGCAGCTTAGGAACGACTTACGAGCAGTACTTC
TRBD1 TRBJ1-1 . TRBV28 CASSFLGGRGWTEAFF TGTGCCAGCAGTTTCTTAGGGGGCAGGGGGTGGACTGAAGCTTTCTTT
. TRBJ1-4 . TRBV10-3 CAISELGIEEKLFF TGTGCCATCAGTGAGTTGGGGATAGAAGAAAAACTGTTTTTT
. TRBJ1-1 . TRBV29-1 CSVVMNTEAFF TGCAGCGTTGTCATGAACACTGAAGCTTTCTTT
TRBD1 TRBJ1-1 . TRBV18 CASSPPTGGDGMNTEAFF TGTGCCAGCTCACCACCGACAGGGGGCGACGGCATGAACACTGAAGCTTTCTTT
. TRBJ1-4 . TRBV5-1 CASSSPGEKLFF TGCGCCAGCAGCTCGCCAGGCGAAAAACTGTTTTTT
TRBD2 TRBJ2-1 once TRBV6-6 CASSSLAGGSYNEQFF TGTGCCAGCAGTTCGTTAGCGGGAGGCTCCTACAATGAGCAGTTCTTC
. TRBJ2-1 . TRBV27 CASSLAGPIYNEQFF TGTGCCAGCAGTTTAGCGGGGCCTATCTACAATGAGCAGTTCTTC
. TRBJ2-1 . TRBV5-6 CASSLSDEQFF TGTGCCAGCAGCTTGTCTGATGAGCAGTTCTTC
. TRBJ2-7 . TRBV18 CASPPTATYEQYF TGTGCCAGCCCTCCGACAGCTACCTACGAGCAGTACTTC
. TRBJ2-7 once TRBV28 CASSLQGSSYEQYF TGTGCCAGCAGTTTACAGGGGTCCTCCTACGAGCAGTACTTC
TRBD2 TRBJ2-1 once TRBV27 CASSPPREGPTSNEQFF TGTGCCAGCAGTCCCCCCCGGGAGGGCCCCACGAGCAATGAGCAGTTCTTC
. TRBJ2-7 . TRBV4-3 CASSQVITSYEQYF TGCGCCAGCAGCCAAGTAATCACCAGTTACGAGCAGTACTTC
. TRBJ1-2 . TRBV29-1 CSVEKEYYGYTF TGCAGCGTTGAAAAGGAATACTATGGCTACACCTTC
. TRBJ1-2 . TRBV6-6 CANADDSNYGYTF TGTGCCAACGCAGACGACAGCAACTATGGCTACACCTTC
TRBD1 TRBJ1-4 . TRBV30 CAWDRGHFEKLFF TGTGCCTGGGACAGGGGGCACTTCGAAAAACTGTTTTTT
. TRBJ2-1 . TRBV4-2 CASSQALGPSDEQFF TGTGCCAGCAGCCAAGCCCTGGGCCCATCGGATGAGCAGTTCTTC
. TRBJ2-7 . TRBV28 CASSLSARGYEQYF TGTGCCAGCAGTTTATCGGCCCGCGGGTACGAGCAGTACTTC
. TRBJ1-4 . TRBV9 CASSAAGVPNENLFF TGTGCCAGCAGCGCTGCAGGGGTCCCTAATGAAAACCTGTTTTTT
. TRBJ1-2 . TRBV7-9 CASSSPGKDGYTF TGTGCCAGCAGCTCCCCGGGGAAAGACGGCTACACCTTC
TRBD1 TRBJ1-5 . TRBV23-1 CASSQITGGNQPQHF TGCGCCAGCAGTCAGATTACAGGGGGCAATCAGCCCCAGCATTTT
. TRBJ1-1 . TRBV10-2 CASSEGGTPAAFF TGCGCCAGCAGTGAAGGGGGAACCCCAGCAGCTTTCTTT
. TRBJ2-1 . TRBV27 CASSSRTASYNEQFF TGTGCCAGCAGTTCACGGACAGCAAGCTACAATGAGCAGTTCTTC
. TRBJ1-2 once TRBV27 CASSLRGGVEGYTF TGTGCCAGCAGTTTGAGAGGAGGGGTAGAAGGCTACACCTTC
TRBD1 TRBJ2-2 . TRBV4-1 CASSQEFPGGYTGELFF TGCGCCAGCAGCCAAGAATTTCCAGGGGGCTACACCGGGGAGCTGTTTTTT
. TRBJ1-2 . TRBV13 CASSLDLYGYTF TGTGCCAGCAGCTTGGATCTCTATGGCTACACCTTC
. TRBJ2-7 . TRBV5-5 CASSFGGLDEQYF TGTGCCAGCAGCTTCGGAGGGTTGGACGAGCAGTACTTC
TRBD2 TRBJ2-2 . TRBV7-6 CASSPTLGLAELFF TGTGCCAGCAGCCCCACCCTGGGACTAGCTGAGCTGTTTTTT
TRBD2 TRBJ2-2 . TRBV9 CASSHPTGLAGDHGELFF TGTGCCAGCAGCCACCCAACGGGACTAGCGGGAGATCACGGGGAGCTGTTTTTT
. TRBJ2-3 . TRBV5-1 CASRYTDTQYF TGCGCCAGCAGATACACAGATACGCAGTATTTT
TRBD1 TRBJ1-6 . TRBV9 CASSGGQGFVSPLHF TGTGCCAGCAGCGGCGGACAGGGGTTCGTATCACCCCTCCACTTT